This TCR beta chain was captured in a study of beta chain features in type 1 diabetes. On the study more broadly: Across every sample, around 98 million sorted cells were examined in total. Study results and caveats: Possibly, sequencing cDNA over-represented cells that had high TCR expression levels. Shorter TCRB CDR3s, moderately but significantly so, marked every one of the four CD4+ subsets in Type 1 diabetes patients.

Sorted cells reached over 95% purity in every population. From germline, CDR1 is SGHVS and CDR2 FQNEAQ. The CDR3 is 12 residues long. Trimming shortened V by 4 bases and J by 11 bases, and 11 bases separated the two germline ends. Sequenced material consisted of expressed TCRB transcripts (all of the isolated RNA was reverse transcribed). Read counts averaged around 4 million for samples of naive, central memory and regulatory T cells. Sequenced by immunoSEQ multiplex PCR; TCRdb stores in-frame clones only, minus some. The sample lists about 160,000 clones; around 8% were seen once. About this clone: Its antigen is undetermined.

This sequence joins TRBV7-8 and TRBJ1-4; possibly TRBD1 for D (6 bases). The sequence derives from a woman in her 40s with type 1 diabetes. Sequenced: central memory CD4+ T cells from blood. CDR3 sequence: CASSSDRDKLFF. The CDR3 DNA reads TGTGCCAGCAGCTCGGACAGAGATAAACTGTTTTTT.